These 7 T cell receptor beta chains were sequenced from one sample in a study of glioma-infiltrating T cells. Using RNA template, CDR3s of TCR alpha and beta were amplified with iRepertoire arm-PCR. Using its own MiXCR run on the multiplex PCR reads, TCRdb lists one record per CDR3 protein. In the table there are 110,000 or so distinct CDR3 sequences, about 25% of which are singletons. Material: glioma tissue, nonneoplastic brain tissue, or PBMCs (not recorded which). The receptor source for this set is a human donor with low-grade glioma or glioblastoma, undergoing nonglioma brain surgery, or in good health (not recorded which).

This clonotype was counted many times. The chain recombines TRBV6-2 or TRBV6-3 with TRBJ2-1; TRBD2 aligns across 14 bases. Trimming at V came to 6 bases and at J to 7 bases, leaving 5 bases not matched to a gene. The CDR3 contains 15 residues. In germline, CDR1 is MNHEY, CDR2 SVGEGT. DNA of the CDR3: TGTGCCAGCAGCAAGGGACTAGCGGGAGCAAATGAGCAGTTCTTC. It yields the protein CASSKGLAGANEQFF.

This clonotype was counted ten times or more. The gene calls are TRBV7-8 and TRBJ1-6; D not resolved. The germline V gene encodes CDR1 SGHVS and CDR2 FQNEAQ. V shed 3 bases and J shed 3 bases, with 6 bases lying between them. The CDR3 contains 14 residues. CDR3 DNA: TGTGCCAGCAGCTTCCGATACTATAATTCACCCCTCCACTTT. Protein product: CASSFRYYNSPLHF.

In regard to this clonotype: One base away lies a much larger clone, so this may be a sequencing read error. This CDR3 reads CASSLTGQTYDQYF. CDR3 in DNA: TGCGCCAGCAGCTTGACAGGACAAACCTACGATCAGTACTTC. This chain joins TRBV5-1 and TRBJ2-7; weak D call: TRBD1 (5 bases). Germline values: CDR1 SGHRS, CDR2 YFSETQ. CDR3 length: 14 amino acids.

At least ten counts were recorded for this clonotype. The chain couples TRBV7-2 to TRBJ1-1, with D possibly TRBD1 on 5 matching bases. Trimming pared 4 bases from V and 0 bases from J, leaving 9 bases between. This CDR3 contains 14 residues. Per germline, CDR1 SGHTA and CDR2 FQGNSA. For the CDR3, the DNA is TGTGCCAGCAGCTCTGACAGTCTGAACACTGAAGCTTTCTTT. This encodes CASSSDSLNTEAFF.

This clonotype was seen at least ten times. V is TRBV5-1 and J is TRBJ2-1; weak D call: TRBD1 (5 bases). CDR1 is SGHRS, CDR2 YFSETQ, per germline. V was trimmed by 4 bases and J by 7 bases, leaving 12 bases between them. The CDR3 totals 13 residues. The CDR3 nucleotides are TGCGCCAGCAGCAGTAGACAGAGAAATGAGCAGTTCTTC. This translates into CASSSRQRNEQFF.

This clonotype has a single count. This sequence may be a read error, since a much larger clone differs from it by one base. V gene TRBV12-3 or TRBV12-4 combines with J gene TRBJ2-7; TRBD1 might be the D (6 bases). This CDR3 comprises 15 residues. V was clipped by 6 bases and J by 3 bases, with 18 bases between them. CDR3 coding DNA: TGTGCCAGCAGCTTCCCCGTGACAGGCGTCTACGAGCAGTACTTC. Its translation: CASSFPVTGVYEQYF.

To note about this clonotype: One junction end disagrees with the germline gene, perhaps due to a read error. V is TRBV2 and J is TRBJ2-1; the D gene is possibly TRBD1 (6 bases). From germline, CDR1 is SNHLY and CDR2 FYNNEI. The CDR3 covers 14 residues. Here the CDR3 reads CASSVLRGDNEQLF. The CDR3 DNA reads TGTGCCAGCAGTGTTCTCCGTGGGGACAATGAGCAATTGTTC.